This T cell receptor (beta chain) stems from a study of control samples from healthy donors and cancer patients (dated by TCRdb to between 2020 and 2021). From its cysteine to its phenylalanine, the CDR3 spans 13 amino acids. The entry retains the CDR3 DNA only, 39 bases that are in frame from base 1. The CDR1 and CDR2 encoded by the germline V gene are LGHNA and YNFKEQ. V is shortened by 4 bases, J by 4 bases, and the region joining them spans 11 bases. Points on this clone: Its antigen remains undetermined. Qualities for individual bases were not recorded, and no much larger clone is one base off.

Libraries came from the immunoSEQ multiplex PCR assay. TCRdb re-hosts the immuneACCESS table, in-frame sequences only. Its copies lack some clones; in the studies checked, an unresolved V gene accounts for under half of them, and the cause for the rest is not known. A total of tens of thousands of clones appear in this sample, over 75% of them only once. 5.7% of the sample goes to the ten largest clones. The TCR was taken from a woman between 50 and 59 years old in good health. The sequenced sample consisted of blood. The V and J genes are TRBV4-2 and TRBJ2-7; a tentative D match to TRBD2 spans 6 bases. CDR3 reads: CASSPNGGYEQYF. The nucleotide sequence reads TGTGCCAGCAGCCCAAACGGAGGGTACGAGCAGTACTTC.